The T cell receptor beta chain described here comes from a study of follicular helper T cells after annual influenza vaccination (dated by TCRdb to 2015 to 2018). Looking at the study overall: Blood was collected on days 0, 7 and 28 after each seasonal influenza vaccination. One week after vaccination, a second recruited cohort of more than nine subjects (Table S1) displayed a similar ICOS+CD38+ cTfh response. Multi-year samples were available for six subjects, with four spanning two vaccination seasons and two spanning three seasons. The 2013-2014 samples were cryopreserved, while the 2015 samples were processed right after collection. To study recall of cTfh clones, some subjects were followed through successive annual vaccinations in the 2013-2014, 2014-2015 and 2015-2016 seasons. On the study overall, not on this receptor specifically: Successive annual vaccinations recalled a recurrent oligoclonal ICOS+CD38+ cTfh response that contained tetramer and AIM influenza-specific clonotypes. Day 7 ICOS+CD38+ clones were most often found later in ICOS-CD38- cTfh, suggesting that subset may serve as a memory reservoir. ICOS+CD38+ cTfh clonality correlated with the frequency of that population, and its change correlated with the change in circulating plasmablast frequency. In the assessment of influenza clone enrichment, the possibility that the much larger non-cTfh compartments were undersampled could not be ruled out. Rare clonotypes could not be sampled because productive TCRB sequences were recovered from only roughly 9.5-20% of the analyzed cells.

Library method: the immunoSEQ multiplex PCR assay. Adaptive Biotechnologies carried out TCRB amplification, library preparation, sequencing and preliminary bioinformatics at Survey level resolution. Concerning the study's data processing: Clonality was computed in R as 1 minus normalized Shannon entropy; the Gini index was calculated with the R package ineq. To get the overlap score, the summed counts of shared sequences were divided by the total counts of all sequences in both of the compared samples. Shared-clonotype significance used Fisher's exact test assuming a theoretical repertoire of 10^7 TCRB sequences. Drawn from immuneACCESS, this table holds only the in-frame rearrangements with V and J called that TCRdb kept. Clones are partly lost; checked studies trace under half to an unresolved V gene and leave the rest unexplained. The DNA gave D and trimming, while V, J and clone size come from that table. This sample lists about 14,000 clones; about 77% were detected once. Almost 0.45% of the sample belongs to the ten largest clones.

Clipping removes 4 bases from V and 2 bases from J, with 7 as the unmatched junction base count. Sequences SGDLS (CDR1) and YYNGEE (CDR2) are obtained from the germline V gene. The CDR3 runs 15 amino acids, cysteine and phenylalanine included. The CDR3 DNA has 45 bases and is translated from base 1. The time point label here, explained by the study, means: 2015-2016 season, pre-vaccination. Adults were given seasonal inactivated influenza vaccine (Fluvarix), and sorted blood CD4 subsets were followed by TCRB sequencing before and after vaccination. To be eligible, subjects had to live in the community and must not have received influenza vaccine in the previous 6 months. Exclusions included influenza vaccine contraindications, substance abuse, HIV/AIDS, active malignancy, immunomodulatory medication and active illness such as respiratory infection. Between roughly 40 and 100 mL of blood was sampled per time point. PBMC were isolated using Ficoll-Paque PLUS or SepMate separation. As a non-Tfh subset for comparison, CXCR5- memory CD4 T cells were sorted. Cell subsets were sorted from PBMC on a BD FACS Aria before DNA extraction.

In regard to this clone: This receptor's antigen is unknown. No much larger clonotype is one base removed from it; base qualities were not supplied.

The chain was built from TRBV9 and TRBJ1-1; TRBD1 lines up with 8 middle nucleotides. The receptor was derived from an adult who received the influenza vaccine. The sequencing used CXCR5- memory CD4+ T cells sorted from blood, collected on the day of influenza vaccination. The cell subset or site label, read with the paper, signifies: CXCR5- memory CD4 T cells. The CDR3: CASSRGGQGNTEAFF. At the DNA level, the sequence is TGTGCCAGCAGCCGGGGCGGACAGGGAAACACTGAAGCTTTCTTT.